The rows below give T cell receptor beta chains drawn from one sample of a study of blood T cell repertoires in COVID-19. Sequencing was performed with immunoSEQ multiplex PCR; in TCRdb, only in-frame clones are kept and a portion is missing. In the table there are 250,000 to 300,000 clones, roughly 90% of which are singletons. The sequencing input was PBMCs or T cells enriched from blood (not recorded which). Receptors were obtained from a woman between 40 and 55 years old who had recovered from COVID-19. The CDR3 runs from the conserved cysteine through the conserved F or W. D genes are given only for firm matches. Clone size is not always given. Where it is, it says once, few, many or a class for expanded clones.

V gene	J gene	CDR3 length	clone size	D gene	CDR3 protein	CDR3 DNA
TRBV4-1	TRBJ1-1	14	.	.	CASSQVGSTSEAFF	TGCGCCAGCAGCCAAGTGGGCAGCACCTCTGAAGCTTTCTTT
TRBV6-5	TRBJ2-1	15	.	TRBD2	CASSSSGGADNEQFF	TGTGCCAGCAGCTCAAGCGGGGGGGCCGACAATGAGCAGTTCTTC
TRBV10-3	TRBJ2-7	14	.	.	CAIRGQEDSYEQYF	TGTGCCATCAGAGGTCAGGAGGACTCCTACGAGCAGTACTTC
TRBV7-2	TRBJ2-7	14	few	.	CASSLELGNYEQYF	TGTGCCAGCAGCCTCGAACTAGGAAACTACGAGCAGTACTTC
TRBV5-6	TRBJ2-5	13	.	.	CASSSQGRETQYF	TGTGCCAGCAGCTCGCAGGGAAGAGAGACCCAGTACTTC
TRBV5-1	TRBJ2-3	14	.	.	CASREASGVDTQYF	TGCGCCAGCAGAGAGGCTAGTGGAGTAGATACGCAGTATTTT
TRBV5-8	TRBJ1-2	12	.	.	CASRAGVRGYTF	TGTGCCAGCAGGGCGGGGGTACGTGGCTACACCTTC
TRBV19	TRBJ1-1	14	once	.	CASRTHSLNTEAFF	TGTGCCAGTAGAACCCACAGCTTGAACACTGAAGCTTTCTTT
TRBV11-2	TRBJ2-1	14	.	TRBD1	CASSLMGQANEQFF	TGTGCCAGCAGCTTGATGGGACAGGCCAATGAGCAGTTCTTC
TRBV7-3	TRBJ1-2	15	.	TRBD1	CASSLSPGQGGGYTF	TGTGCCAGCAGCTTAAGTCCTGGACAGGGAGGCGGCTACACCTTC
TRBV3-1/TRBV3-2	TRBJ2-1	14	.	.	CASSQNRQQSEQFF	TGTGCCAGCAGCCAAAATCGACAACAGAGTGAGCAGTTCTTC
TRBV18	TRBJ2-7	15	.	.	CASSPPNSYLYEQYF	TGTGCCAGCTCACCACCTAACTCCTACCTCTACGAGCAGTACTTC
TRBV5-1	TRBJ2-6	16	.	.	CASSHPEPDGANVLTF	TGCGCCAGCAGTCACCCCGAGCCTGATGGGGCCAACGTCCTGACTTTC
TRBV6-4	TRBJ2-3	14	.	.	CASSLTRGTDTQYF	TGTGCCAGCAGCCTGACTCGCGGGACAGATACGCAGTATTTT
TRBV9	TRBJ1-2	15	once	TRBD1	CASSLGQGVNWGYTF	TGTGCCAGCAGCTTAGGACAGGGGGTAAATTGGGGCTACACCTTC
TRBV2	TRBJ1-1	13	once	.	CASSREVDTEAFF	TGTGCCAGCAGCCGGGAAGTGGACACTGAAGCTTTCTTT
TRBV19	TRBJ2-7	16	.	.	CASSISVGVSSYEQYF	TGTGCCAGTAGTATCTCGGTAGGGGTAAGCTCCTACGAGCAGTACTTC
TRBV5-1	TRBJ2-3	16	.	TRBD2	CASSLAGGRSTDTQYF	TGCGCCAGCAGCTTGGCGGGGGGGCGTAGCACAGATACGCAGTATTTT
TRBV14	TRBJ2-1	15	.	TRBD2	CASSLIAGSYNEQFF	TGTGCCAGCAGTCTTATAGCGGGATCCTACAATGAGCAGTTCTTC
TRBV27	TRBJ1-2	16	.	TRBD1	CASSLHRDRDRGGYTF	TGTGCCAGCAGTCTTCATAGAGATCGGGACAGGGGCGGCTACACCTTC
TRBV7-9	TRBJ1-1	15	.	.	CASSFSRGSVTEAFF	TGTGCCAGCAGCTTTTCGCGGGGAAGTGTCACTGAAGCTTTCTTT
TRBV7-2	TRBJ2-7	16	.	.	CASSSATGPGSYEQYF	TGTGCCAGCAGTTCGGCGACAGGTCCCGGCTCCTACGAGCAGTACTTC
TRBV27	TRBJ1-6	16	.	.	CASRDRRSSYNSPLHF	TGTGCCAGCAGGGACAGACGGAGCTCCTATAATTCACCCCTCCACTTT
TRBV14	TRBJ1-6	15	few	.	CASSPDSSYNSPLHF	TGTGCCAGCAGCCCGGACAGCTCCTATAATTCACCCCTCCACTTT
TRBV27	TRBJ2-3	15	few	TRBD1	CASSLTRTGADTQYF	TGTGCCAGCAGTTTAACGAGGACAGGGGCAGATACGCAGTATTTT
TRBV6-5	TRBJ1-1	13	few	.	CASTLSGHTEAFF	TGTGCCAGCACCCTTTCGGGTCACACTGAAGCTTTCTTT
TRBV5-1	TRBJ2-5	13	.	.	CASSLEGKETQYF	TGCGCCAGCAGCTTGGAGGGGAAAGAGACCCAGTACTTC
TRBV5-1	TRBJ1-6	14	.	.	CASSLGRDISPLHF	TGCGCCAGCAGCTTGGGTCGGGACATATCACCCCTCCACTTT
TRBV2	TRBJ1-2	15	.	.	CASSGAGVPTDGYTF	TGTGCCAGCAGTGGGGCAGGGGTCCCCACGGATGGCTACACCTTC
TRBV2	TRBJ1-2	13	.	.	CASKQGPPNGYTF	TGTGCCAGTAAACAGGGCCCCCCTAATGGCTACACCTTC
TRBV20-1	TRBJ1-1	15	.	.	CSASRRGGRQREAFF	TGCAGTGCTAGTAGGAGGGGCGGCCGCCAGCGTGAAGCTTTCTTT
TRBV5-6	TRBJ1-1	17	.	.	CASSLEVQGEGNTEAFF	TGTGCCAGCAGCTTGGAGGTACAGGGCGAAGGGAACACTGAAGCTTTCTTT
TRBV18	TRBJ1-2	13	few	TRBD1	CASSPTGTDGYTF	TGTGCCAGCTCACCGACAGGGACGGATGGCTACACCTTC
TRBV9	TRBJ2-5	12	.	TRBD2	CASSKGGETQYF	TGTGCCAGCAGCAAGGGAGGGGAGACCCAGTACTTC
TRBV25-1	TRBJ1-2	15	.	.	CASSEEGGREHGYTF	TGTGCCAGCAGTGAGGAAGGAGGAAGGGAGCATGGCTACACCTTC
TRBV11-2	TRBJ1-4	13	once	.	CASSLRQDEKLFF	TGTGCCAGCAGCTTAAGGCAGGATGAAAAACTGTTTTTT
TRBV2	TRBJ1-1	15	.	.	CASTRGGGVNTEAFF	TGTGCCAGCACGAGGGGTGGCGGGGTGAACACTGAAGCTTTCTTT
TRBV13	TRBJ2-5	17	.	TRBD1	CASSLIHGQGFEETQYF	TGTGCCAGCAGCCTAATTCATGGACAGGGGTTCGAAGAGACCCAGTACTTC
TRBV29-1	TRBJ1-2	12	.	TRBD1	CSATTGGYGYTF	TGCAGCGCTACGACAGGGGGGTATGGCTACACCTTC
TRBV6-5	TRBJ1-4	14	.	TRBD1	CASRGSGQSGKLFF	TGTGCCAGCAGAGGTTCGGGACAGTCGGGGAAACTGTTTTTT
TRBV5-1	TRBJ1-1	13	.	TRBD1	CASSTGQGTEAFF	TGCGCCAGCAGCACGGGACAGGGCACTGAAGCTTTCTTT
TRBV5-4	TRBJ1-1	16	.	.	CASSSTKTGENTEAFF	TGTGCCAGCAGCTCCACTAAGACGGGTGAGAACACTGAAGCTTTCTTT